The sample holds a few counts of the clone carrying this T cell receptor (beta chain). Its cognate antigen is unknown. Unique molecular identifiers featured in how the TCRbeta library was prepared. Via MiXCR, TCRdb re-called the PCR reads, giving one row per CDR3 protein. The table includes approximately 1,000,000 distinct CDR3 sequences, 25% to 30% detected once. These data come from a study of T-cell reconstitution after alpha-beta-depleted transplantation in children. Study results and limitations: One year post-transplant, T-cell counts and diversity were largely derived from T cells produced anew.

With 2 bases removed from V and 5 bases from J, the gap between germline ends came to 15 bases. From germline, CDR1 is SGHTA and CDR2 FQGTGA. There are 15 residues in the CDR3. The rearrangement uses TRBV7-3 and TRBJ2-5, with D perhaps TRBD2 (7 bases). This TCR derives from a boy under three years old who had a stem cell transplant for SCID, so the T cells may come from the graft donor. The sequencing used PBMCs, mostly from graft donor cells, collected 360 days after TCRalphabeta/CD19-depleted stem cell transplant. CDR3 sequence: CASSLYGGARETQYF. Written as DNA, the CDR3 is TGTGCCAGCAGCTTATATGGGGGGGCGAGGGAGACCCAGTACTTC. The full variable domain, rest sourced from reference TRBV7-3 and TRBJ2-5, is GAGVSQTPSNKVTEKGKYVELRCDPISGHTALYWYRQSLGQGPEFLIYFQGTGAADDSGLPNDRFFAVRPEGSVSTLKIQRTERGDSAVYLCASSLYGGARETQYFGPGTRLLVL.